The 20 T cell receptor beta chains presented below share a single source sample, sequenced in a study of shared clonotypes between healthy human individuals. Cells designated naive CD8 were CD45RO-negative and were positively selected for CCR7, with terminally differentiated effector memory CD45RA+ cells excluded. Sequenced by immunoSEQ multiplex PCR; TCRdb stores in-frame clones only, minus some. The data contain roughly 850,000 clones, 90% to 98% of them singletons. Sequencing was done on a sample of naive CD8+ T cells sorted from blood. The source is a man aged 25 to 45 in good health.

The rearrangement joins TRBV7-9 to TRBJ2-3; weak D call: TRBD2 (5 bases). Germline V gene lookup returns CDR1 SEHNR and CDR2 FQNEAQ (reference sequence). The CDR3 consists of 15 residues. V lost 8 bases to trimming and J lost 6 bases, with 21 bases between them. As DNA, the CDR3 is TGTGCCAGCCGCCGAGGGAGCGGCGATATGGATACGCAGTATTTT. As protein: CASRRGSGDMDTQYF. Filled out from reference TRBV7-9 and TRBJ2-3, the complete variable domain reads DTGVSQNPRHKITKRGQNVTFRCDPISEHNRLYWYRQTLGQGPEFLTYFQNEAQLEKSRLLSDRFSAERPKGSFSTLEIQRTEQGDSAMYLCASRRGSGDMDTQYFGPGTRLTVL.

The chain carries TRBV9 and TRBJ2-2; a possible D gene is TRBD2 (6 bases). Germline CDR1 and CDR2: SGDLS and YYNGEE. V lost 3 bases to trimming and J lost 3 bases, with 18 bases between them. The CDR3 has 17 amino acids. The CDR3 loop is CASSGPRAREDTGELFF. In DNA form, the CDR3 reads TGTGCCAGCAGCGGCCCGCGGGCCAGGGAGGACACCGGGGAGCTGTTTTTT.

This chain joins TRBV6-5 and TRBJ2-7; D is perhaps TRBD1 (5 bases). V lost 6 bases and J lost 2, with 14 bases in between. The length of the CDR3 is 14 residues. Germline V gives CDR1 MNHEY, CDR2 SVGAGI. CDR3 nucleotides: TGTGCCAGCAGGAAACTCGACAGTCCCTACGAGCAGTACTTC. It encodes CASRKLDSPYEQYF.

This CDR3 reads CASSPTGGDSIYEQYF. The CDR3 DNA reads as TGTGCCAGCAGCCCGACAGGGGGGGACAGTATTTACGAGCAGTACTTC. This chain links TRBV7-9 with TRBJ2-7; 9 bases fit TRBD1. The trim removed 5 bases at V and 4 bases at J, leaving 12 bases unmatched. CDR3 length: 16 amino acids. CDR1 is SEHNR and CDR2 is FQNEAQ in the germline V gene (reference sequence).

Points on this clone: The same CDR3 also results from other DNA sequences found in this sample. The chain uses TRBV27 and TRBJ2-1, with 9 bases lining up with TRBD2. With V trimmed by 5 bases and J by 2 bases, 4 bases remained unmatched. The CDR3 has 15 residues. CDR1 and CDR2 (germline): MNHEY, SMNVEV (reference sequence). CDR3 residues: CASSLIAGAYNEQFF. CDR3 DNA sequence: TGTGCCAGCAGTCTCATAGCGGGGGCCTACAATGAGCAGTTCTTC.

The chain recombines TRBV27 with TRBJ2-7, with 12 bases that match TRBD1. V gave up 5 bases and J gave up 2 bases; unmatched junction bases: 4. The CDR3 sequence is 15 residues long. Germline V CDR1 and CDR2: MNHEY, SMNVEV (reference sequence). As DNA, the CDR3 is TGTGCCAGCAGTCACGGGACAGGGGGCGCCTACGAGCAGTACTTC. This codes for CASSHGTGGAYEQYF.

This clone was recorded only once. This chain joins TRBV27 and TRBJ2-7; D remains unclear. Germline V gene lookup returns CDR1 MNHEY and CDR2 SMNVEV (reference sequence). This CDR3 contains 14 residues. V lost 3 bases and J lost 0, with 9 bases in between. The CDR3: CASSFSTDSYEQYF. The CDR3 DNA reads TGTGCCAGCAGTTTTTCTACTGACTCCTACGAGCAGTACTTC.

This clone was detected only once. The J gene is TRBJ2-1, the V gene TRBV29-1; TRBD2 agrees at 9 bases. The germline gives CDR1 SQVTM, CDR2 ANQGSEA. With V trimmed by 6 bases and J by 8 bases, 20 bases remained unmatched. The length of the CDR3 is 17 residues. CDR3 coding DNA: TGCAGCGTGTGGGGCACAGTCGCGGGAGGGCCGGAAGATGAGCAGTTCTTC. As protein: CSVWGTVAGGPEDEQFF.

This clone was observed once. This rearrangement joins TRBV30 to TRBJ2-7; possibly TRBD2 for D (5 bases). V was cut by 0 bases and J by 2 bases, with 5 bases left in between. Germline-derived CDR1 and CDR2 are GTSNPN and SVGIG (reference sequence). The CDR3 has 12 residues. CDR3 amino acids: CAWSVAAYEQYF. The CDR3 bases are TGTGCCTGGAGTGTAGCGGCCTACGAGCAGTACTTC.

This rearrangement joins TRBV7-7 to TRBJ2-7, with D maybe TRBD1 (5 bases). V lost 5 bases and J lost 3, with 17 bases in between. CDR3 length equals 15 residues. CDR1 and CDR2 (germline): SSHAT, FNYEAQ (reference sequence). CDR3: CASSQGDSGVYEQYF. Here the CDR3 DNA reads TGTGCCAGCAGCCAAGGAGACAGTGGGGTCTACGAGCAGTACTTC.

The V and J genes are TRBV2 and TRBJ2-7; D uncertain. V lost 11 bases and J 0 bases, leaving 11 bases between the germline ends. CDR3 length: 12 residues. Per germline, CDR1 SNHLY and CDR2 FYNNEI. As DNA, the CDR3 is TGTGCCGGCCTCTTGAGCTCCTACGAGCAGTACTTC. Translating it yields CAGLLSSYEQYF. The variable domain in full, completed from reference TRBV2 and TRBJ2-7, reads EPEVTQTPSHQVTQMGQEVILRCVPISNHLYFYWYRQILGQKVEFLVSFYNNEISEKSEIFDDQFSVERPDGSNFTLKIRSTKLEDSAMYFCAGLLSSYEQYFGPGTRLTVT.

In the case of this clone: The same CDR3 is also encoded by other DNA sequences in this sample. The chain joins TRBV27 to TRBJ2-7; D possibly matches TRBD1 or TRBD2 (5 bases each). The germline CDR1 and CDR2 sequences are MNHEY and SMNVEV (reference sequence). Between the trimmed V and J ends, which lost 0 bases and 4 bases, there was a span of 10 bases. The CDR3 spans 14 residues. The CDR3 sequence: CASSLSGTSYEQYF. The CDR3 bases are TGTGCCAGCAGTTTATCTGGGACCAGTTACGAGCAGTACTTC.

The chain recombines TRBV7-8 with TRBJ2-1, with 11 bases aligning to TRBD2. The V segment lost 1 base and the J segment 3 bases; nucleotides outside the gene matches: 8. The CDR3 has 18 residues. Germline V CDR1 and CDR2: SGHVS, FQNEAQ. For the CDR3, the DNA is TGTGCCAGCAGCTTAGGGCTAGCGGGGGGAACGGTCTACAATGAGCAGTTCTTC. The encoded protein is CASSLGLAGGTVYNEQFF. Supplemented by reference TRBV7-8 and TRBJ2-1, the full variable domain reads GAGVSQSPRYKVAKRGQDVALRCDPISGHVSLFWYQQALGQGPEFLTYFQNEAQLDKSGLPSDRFFAERPEGSVSTLKIQRTQQEDSAVYLCASSLGLAGGTVYNEQFFGPGTRLTVL.

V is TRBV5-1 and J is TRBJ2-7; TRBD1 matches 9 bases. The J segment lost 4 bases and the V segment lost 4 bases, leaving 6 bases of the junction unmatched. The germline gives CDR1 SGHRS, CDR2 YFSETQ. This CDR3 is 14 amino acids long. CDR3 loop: CASSQGQGLYEQYF. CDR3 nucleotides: TGCGCCAGCAGCCAGGGACAGGGTTTGTACGAGCAGTACTTC.

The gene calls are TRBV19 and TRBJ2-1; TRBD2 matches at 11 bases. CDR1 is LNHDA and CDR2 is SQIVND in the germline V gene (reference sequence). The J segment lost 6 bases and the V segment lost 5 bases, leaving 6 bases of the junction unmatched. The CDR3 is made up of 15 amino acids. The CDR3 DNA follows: TGTGCCAGTAGTCAAACTAGCGGGAGCGGCAATGAGCAGTTCTTC. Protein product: CASSQTSGSGNEQFF. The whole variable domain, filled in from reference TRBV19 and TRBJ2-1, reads DGGITQSPKYLFRKEGQNVTLSCEQNLNHDAMYWYRQDPGQGLRLIYYSQIVNDFQKGDIAEGYSVSREKKESFPLTVTSAQKNPTAFYLCASSQTSGSGNEQFFGPGTRLTVL.

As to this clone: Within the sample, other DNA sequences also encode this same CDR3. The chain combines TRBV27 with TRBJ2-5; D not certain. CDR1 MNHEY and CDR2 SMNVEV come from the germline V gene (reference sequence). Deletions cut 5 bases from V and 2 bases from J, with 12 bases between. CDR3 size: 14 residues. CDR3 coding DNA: TGTGCCAGCAGTCCACTCGGTCAACAAGAGACCCAGTACTTC. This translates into CASSPLGQQETQYF.

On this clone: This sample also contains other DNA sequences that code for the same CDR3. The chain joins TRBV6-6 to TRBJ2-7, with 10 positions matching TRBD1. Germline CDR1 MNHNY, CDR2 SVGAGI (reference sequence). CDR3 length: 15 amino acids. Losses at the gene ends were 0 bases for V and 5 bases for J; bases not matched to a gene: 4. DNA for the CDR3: TGTGCCAGCAGTTACTCCCTGGACAGGGGGAACGAGCAGTACTTC. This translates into CASSYSLDRGNEQYF.

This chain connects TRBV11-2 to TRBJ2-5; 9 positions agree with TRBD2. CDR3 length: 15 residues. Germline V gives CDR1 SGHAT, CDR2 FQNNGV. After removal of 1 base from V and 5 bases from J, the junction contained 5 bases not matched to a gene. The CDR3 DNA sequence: TGTGCCAGCAGCTTAGGTGAGCGGGAGGATGAGACCCAGTACTTC. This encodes CASSLGEREDETQYF.

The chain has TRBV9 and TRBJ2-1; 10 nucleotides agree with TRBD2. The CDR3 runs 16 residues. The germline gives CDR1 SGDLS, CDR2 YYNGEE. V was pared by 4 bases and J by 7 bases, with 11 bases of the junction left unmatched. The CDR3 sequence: CASSSQLAGVENEQFF. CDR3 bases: TGTGCCAGCAGCTCCCAGCTAGCGGGAGTCGAGAATGAGCAGTTCTTC.

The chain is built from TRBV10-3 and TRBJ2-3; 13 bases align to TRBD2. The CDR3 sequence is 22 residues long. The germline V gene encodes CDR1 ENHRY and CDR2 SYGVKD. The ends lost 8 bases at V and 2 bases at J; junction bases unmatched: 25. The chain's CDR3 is CAIGPRTSGSGVHEGDTDTQYF. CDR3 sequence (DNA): TGTGCCATCGGACCGAGGACTAGCGGGAGCGGGGTACACGAAGGGGACACAGATACGCAGTATTTT.